A single sample is the source of the 10 T cell receptor beta chains below, sequenced in a study of cytomegalovirus exposure and HLA in healthy donors. Primers for the PCR totalled 60 Vbeta and 13 Jbeta. The table came from immunoSEQ multiplex PCR; TCRdb's copy has only in-frame clones and leaves some out. The sample holds around 93,000 clones, 82% seen once. The sample comprised PBMCs. The receptor source for this set is a man aged 45 to 65 in good health and CMV-seronegative.

V gene TRBV27 combines with J gene TRBJ1-2; D may be TRBD1 (6 bases). The germline V gene has CDR1 MNHEY and CDR2 SMNVEV (reference sequence). V lost 3 bases, J lost 8 bases, and 19 bases lay in between. The CDR3 totals 15 residues. CDR3 bases: TGTGCCAGCAGTTTGACCAACACAGGGAGCCGGGGCTACACCTTC. It yields the protein CASSLTNTGSRGYTF.

This clone was counted only a few times. J is TRBJ2-1 and V is TRBV10-2; D unclear. The CDR3 is 13 residues long. Trimming stripped 0 bases from V and 7 bases from J, with 7 bases between. Germline V gives CDR1 WSHSY, CDR2 SAAADI. Here the CDR3 reads CASSESLVNEQFF. The CDR3, as DNA: TGCGCCAGCAGTGAGTCTTTAGTAAATGAGCAGTTCTTC.

The DNA of the CDR3 is TGTGCCAGCGGGACTAGCTACTACAATGAGCAGTTCTTC. This codes for CASGTSYYNEQFF. This sequence joins TRBV9 and TRBJ2-1, with 9 positions matching TRBD2. This CDR3 has 13 residues. With 7 bases clipped from V and 3 bases from J, the junction kept 2 bases outside the gene matches. Germline CDR1 reads SGDLS; CDR2 reads YYNGEE.

The V and J genes are TRBV7-9 and TRBJ2-6, with a tentative D call TRBD1 (6 bases). Trimming left V 3 bases short and J 4 bases short, with 13 bases between. The CDR3 loop spans 16 amino acids. Germline lookup yields CDR1 SEHNR and CDR2 FQNEAQ (reference sequence). CDR3 nucleotides: TGTGCCAGCAGCTTGTCAGGGGCAGGCGGGGCCAACGTCCTGACTTTC. As protein: CASSLSGAGGANVLTF.

This chain uses TRBV11-2 with TRBJ2-7; D is unresolved. This CDR3 spans 14 amino acids. With 2 bases removed from V and 0 bases from J, the gap between germline ends came to 8 bases. Per the germline V gene, CDR1 is SGHAT and CDR2 is FQNNGV. The CDR3 DNA is TGTGCCAGCAGCTTAATCCGTTCCTCCTACGAGCAGTACTTC. Its translation is CASSLIRSSYEQYF.

This chain connects TRBV6-5 to TRBJ2-5; tentative D call: TRBD1 (6 bases). Germline V gene sequence: CDR1 MNHEY, CDR2 SVGAGI. The V end was cut by 2 bases, the J end by 4 bases, with 14 bases between. This CDR3 contains 15 residues. CDR3 amino acids: CASSYTSGRGETQYF. CDR3 in DNA: TGTGCCAGCAGTTACACTTCGGGCAGGGGAGAGACCCAGTACTTC.

The CDR3 nucleotides are TGTGCCAGCAGCGTAGGGAGCTTAGCAGCAGATACGCAGTATTTT. Translation gives CASSVGSLAADTQYF. The rearrangement uses TRBV9 and TRBJ2-3; D gene unclear. Trimming removed 0 bases at V and 4 bases at J, with 12 bases between. From germline, CDR1 is SGDLS and CDR2 YYNGEE. The CDR3 runs 15 residues.

The CDR3 spells CASSSHQGGNEQFF. The CDR3 bases are TGTGCCAGCAGTTCCCATCAGGGAGGCAATGAGCAGTTCTTC. J is TRBJ2-1 and V is TRBV28, with D possibly being TRBD2 (6 bases). This CDR3 comprises 14 residues. The V end lost 4 bases, the J end lost 6 bases, and 13 bases lay between the germline ends. The germline V gene has CDR1 MDHEN and CDR2 SYDVKM. Complete variable domain (other parts from reference TRBV28 and TRBJ2-1): DVKVTQSSRYLVKRTGEKVFLECVQDMDHENMFWYRQDPGLGLRLIYFSYDVKMKEKGDIPEGYSVSREKKERFSLILESASTNQTSMYLCASSSHQGGNEQFFGPGTRLTVL.

The gene calls are TRBV7-8 and TRBJ2-1, with unresolved D. The germline V gene has CDR1 SGHVS and CDR2 FQNEAQ. This CDR3 has 14 amino acids. Trimming took off 1 base at V and 3 bases at J, with 7 bases between the two ends. In nucleotides, the CDR3 is TGTGCCAGCAGCTTAGACTACATCTACAATGAGCAGTTCTTC. This codes for CASSLDYIYNEQFF. The variable domain in full, completed from reference TRBV7-8 and TRBJ2-1, reads GAGVSQSPRYKVAKRGQDVALRCDPISGHVSLFWYQQALGQGPEFLTYFQNEAQLDKSGLPSDRFFAERPEGSVSTLKIQRTQQEDSAVYLCASSLDYIYNEQFFGPGTRLTVL.

This clone came up a few times. The genes are TRBV6-6 and TRBJ1-1, with TRBD1 as a possible D gene (5 bases). Germline CDR1 reads MNHNY; CDR2 reads SVGAGI (reference sequence). V lost 2 bases and J lost 6, with 13 bases in between. The CDR3 has 14 residues. The CDR3 nucleotides read TGTGCCAGCAGTTACCAGGGCGGTGCCTCTGAAGCTTTCTTT. Translated, it gives CASSYQGGASEAFF.